The 27 T cell receptor beta chains below were found in one sample sequenced in a study of blood T cells in healthy people across ages. Next came a second PCR, run for about 7 to 12 cycles, which used a sample-barcoded 5' primer along with a J-beta primer mix. TCRdb reprocessed the 5' RACE reads with MiXCR, giving one entry per CDR3 protein. This table holds about 1.4 million distinct CDR3 sequences, around 59% found once. The sample consisted of blood. All receptors come from a man aged 18 to 30 in good health.

This clonotype was observed a few times. V is TRBV20-1 and J is TRBJ2-5, with unresolved D. Trimming pared 3 bases from V and 3 bases from J, leaving 8 bases between. The CDR3 consists of 12 residues. Per the germline V gene, CDR1 is DFQATT and CDR2 is SNEGSKA (reference sequence). CDR3 region: CSASQKKETQYF. The DNA for the CDR3 is TGCAGTGCTAGCCAGAAAAAAGAGACCCAGTACTTC.

This sequence joins TRBV12-3 or TRBV12-4 and TRBJ2-1, with 8 bases lining up with TRBD2. V trimming: 2 bases; J trimming: 7 bases; junction bases outside the gene matches: 10. The CDR3 contains 16 residues. CDR3 amino acids: CASSLRSGGPGNEQFF. The CDR3 bases are TGTGCCAGCAGTTTAAGGTCGGGGGGGCCTGGAAATGAGCAGTTCTTC.

V gene TRBV29-1 combines with J gene TRBJ2-2; D call uncertain. V shed 3 bases and J shed 7 bases, with 15 bases lying between them. Germline-derived CDR1 and CDR2 are SQVTM and ANQGSEA. The CDR3 contains 14 residues. The CDR3 DNA sequence: TGCAGCGTTGAGGACGCCATGAATGACGGGGAGCTGTTTTTT. Translating gives CSVEDAMNDGELFF.

This chain uses TRBV11-2 with TRBJ2-1; D may correspond to TRBD1 or TRBD2 (6 bases each). Germline assignment: CDR1 SGHAT and CDR2 FQNNGV. Trimming took off 6 bases at V and 3 bases at J, with 24 bases between the two ends. The CDR3 loop spans 18 amino acids. The CDR3 DNA reads TGTGCCAGCAGTCCCATTTTGGGCTCGGGGGCATACTACAATGAGCAGTTCTTC. This codes for CASSPILGSGAYYNEQFF.

This clonotype was detected ten times or more. At one boundary the junction diverges from the germline segment, which might be a read error. The chain links TRBV5-1 to TRBJ2-7, with TRBD1 matching 8 bases. Germline V gene sequence: CDR1 SGHRS, CDR2 YFSETQ. The CDR3 sequence is 14 residues long. CDR3 DNA: TGTGCCAGCAGCTTAGTACAGGGGGCCTACGAGCAGTACTTC. It yields the protein CASSLVQGAYEQYF. Full variable domain (rest looked up from reference TRBV5-1 and TRBJ2-7): KAGVTQTPRYLIKTRGQQVTLSCSPISGHRSVSWYQQTPGQGLQFLFEYFSETQRNKGNFPGRFSGRQFSNSRSEMNVSTLELGDSALYLCASSLVQGAYEQYFGPGTRLTVT.

The chain's CDR3 is CASSRNYQTGPNEKLFF. CDR3 nucleotide sequence: TGTGCCAGCAGCCGCAATTATCAGACAGGGCCTAATGAAAAACTGTTTTTT. V and J are TRBV11-2 and TRBJ1-4, with TRBD1 identical over 7 bases. The CDR3 covers 17 residues. With 5 bases clipped from V and 3 bases from J, the junction kept 12 bases outside the gene matches. The V gene's germline CDR1 is SGHAT and CDR2 FQNNGV.

The chain has TRBV4-2 and TRBJ1-2; maybe TRBD1 (6 bases). CDR1 and CDR2 (germline): LGHNA, YNFKEQ. The V gene lost 3 bases and the J gene lost 8 bases, with 22 bases spanning the gap. This CDR3 is 16 amino acids long. The CDR3 nucleotides are TGTGCCAGCAGCCATGAACGGGGACAATCAGTACGAGGCTACACCTTC. Amino acids: CASSHERGQSVRGYTF.

The chain is built from TRBV4-1 and TRBJ1-1; D not resolved. Trimming took off 0 bases at V and 4 bases at J, with 9 bases between the two ends. Germline V CDR1 and CDR2: MGHRA, YSYEKL. The CDR3 runs to 14 residues. CDR3: CASSQDVGITEAFF. CDR3 DNA: TGCGCCAGCAGCCAAGATGTGGGGATCACTGAAGCTTTCTTT.

The gene calls are TRBV4-1 and TRBJ1-2, with a weak D call TRBD1 (5 bases). Per germline, CDR1 MGHRA and CDR2 YSYEKL. Trimming pared 0 bases from V and 4 bases from J, leaving 15 bases between. This CDR3 spans 16 amino acids. This CDR3 is CASSQDGARAAYGYTF. CDR3 DNA sequence: TGCGCCAGCAGCCAAGACGGGGCCAGGGCTGCCTATGGCTACACCTTC.

The chain is built from TRBV29-1 and TRBJ2-3, with D tentatively TRBD2 (6 bases). V lost 3 bases, J lost 8 bases, and 21 bases lay in between. The CDR3 has 15 amino acids. The germline V gene has CDR1 SQVTM and CDR2 ANQGSEA. The DNA of the CDR3 is TGCAGCGTTGATAGCGGACGTACCAATGCAGGTACGCAGTATTTT. Amino acid sequence: CSVDSGRTNAGTQYF.

V and J are TRBV27 and TRBJ1-5; the match to TRBD1 covers 7 bases. This CDR3 is built from 13 residues. Unmatched junction bases numbered 7, after V lost 8 bases and J lost 6 bases. Looked up from germline, CDR1 is MNHEY and CDR2 is SMNVEV (reference sequence). CDR3 DNA sequence: TGTGCCAGCGCATCCCAGGGGGGTCAGCCCCAGCATTTT. Protein sequence: CASASQGGQPQHF.

The chain combines TRBV5-1 with TRBJ2-1, with D possibly matching TRBD1 (6 bases). The CDR3 spans 15 residues. Germline V gene data show CDR1 as SGHRS and CDR2 as YFSETQ. Between the trimmed V and J ends, which lost 3 bases and 0 bases, there was a span of 10 bases. The CDR3 nucleotides read TGCGCCAGCAGCTCGGACAGCAACTCCTACAATGAGCAGTTCTTC. Its protein is CASSSDSNSYNEQFF.

CDR3 DNA: TGCAGTGCTAACCCTCCTGGGACAGGGGTGTTCGATGAGCAGTTCTTC. Its protein product is CSANPPGTGVFDEQFF. The V call is TRBV20-1, the J call TRBJ2-1, with TRBD1 identical over 10 bases. The length of the CDR3 is 16 residues. Germline CDR1 reads DFQATT; CDR2 reads SNEGSKA (reference sequence). The V and J ends lost 4 bases and 8 bases, in that order; junction bases with no gene match: 14.

The V call is TRBV4-1, the J call TRBJ1-1, with D unclear. CDR3 size: 12 residues. CDR1 is MGHRA and CDR2 is YSYEKL in the germline V gene. V shed 0 bases and J shed 2 bases, with 1 base lying between them. Here the CDR3 reads CASSQDNTEAFF. The CDR3 region has the DNA TGCGCCAGCAGCCAAGATAACACTGAAGCTTTCTTT.

This chain uses TRBV5-6 with TRBJ2-1, with 8 bases aligning to TRBD2. Trimming cost V 0 bases and J 3 bases; bases outside gene matches: 2. The CDR3 consists of 15 residues. Germline CDR1 reads SGHDT; CDR2 reads YYEEEE. This chain's CDR3 is CASSLGGLVYNEQFF. CDR3 nucleotides: TGTGCCAGCAGCTTGGGGGGACTAGTCTACAATGAGCAGTTCTTC. The full variable domain, rest sourced from reference TRBV5-6 and TRBJ2-1, is DAGVTQSPTHLIKTRGQQVTLRCSPKSGHDTVSWYQQALGQGPQFIFQYYEEEERQRGNFPDRFSGHQFPNYSSELNVNALLLGDSALYLCASSLGGLVYNEQFFGPGTRLTVL.

This clonotype appeared many times. The chain joins TRBV28 to TRBJ1-5; no firm D call. CDR1 MDHEN and CDR2 SYDVKM come from the germline V gene. Trimming stripped 3 bases from V and 3 bases from J, with 3 bases between. CDR3 size: 12 residues. The CDR3 sequence: CASSFVNQPQHF. The CDR3 DNA is TGTGCCAGCAGTTTTGTCAATCAGCCCCAGCATTTT.

V and J are TRBV29-1 and TRBJ2-7; 9 nucleotides agree with TRBD1. The CDR3 has 12 residues. J was trimmed by 3 bases and V by 8 bases; bases with no gene match: 5. CDR1 SQVTM and CDR2 ANQGSEA come from the germline V gene. The CDR3 coding sequence is TGCAGCATCTGGGACAGGGACTACGAGCAGTACTTC. Translation: CSIWDRDYEQYF.

The chain joins TRBV14 to TRBJ2-5; 8 bases agree with TRBD2. In germline, CDR1 is SGHDN, CDR2 FVKESK. The CDR3 runs to 15 residues. J was trimmed by 4 bases and V by 2 bases; bases with no gene match: 6. The CDR3: CASSQIAGRGETQYF. Here the CDR3 DNA reads TGTGCCAGCAGCCAAATAGCGGGGAGGGGAGAGACCCAGTACTTC.

The rearrangement joins TRBV4-1 to TRBJ2-7; a weak D match, TRBD2 (6 bases). Germline V gene sequence: CDR1 MGHRA, CDR2 YSYEKL. The CDR3 is 15 amino acids. The V gene lost 3 bases and the J gene lost 1 base, with 13 bases spanning the gap. CDR3 sequence reads: CASSQDGTASYEQYF. In DNA, the CDR3 is TGCGCCAGCAGCCAGGACGGGACTGCGTCCTACGAGCAGTACTTC.

The chain uses TRBV4-1 and TRBJ1-2, with TRBD1 identical over 7 bases. The CDR3 sequence is 16 residues long. Germline CDR1 and CDR2: MGHRA and YSYEKL. With V trimmed by 2 bases and J by 4 bases, 10 bases remained unmatched. The CDR3 nucleotides read TGCGCCAGCAGCCAATCCCCGGGACAGCTTTCCTATGGCTACACCTTC. It yields the protein CASSQSPGQLSYGYTF.

The CDR3: CASSSGVFYEQYF. The CDR3 nucleotides read TGTGCCAGCAGTTCAGGGGTCTTCTACGAGCAGTACTTC. The J gene is TRBJ2-7, the V gene TRBV6-5; TRBD1 is a possible D gene (6 bases). The germline V and J ends were trimmed by 4 bases and 3 bases, with 10 bases remaining between them. CDR3 size: 13 residues. Germline CDR1 is MNHEY and CDR2 is SVGAGI.

V is TRBV6-5 and J is TRBJ2-1, with 13 bases that match TRBD2. With 6 bases clipped from V and 6 bases from J, the junction kept 5 bases outside the gene matches. The CDR3 extends over 15 amino acids. Germline CDR1 reads MNHEY; CDR2 reads SVGAGI. The CDR3 region has the DNA TGTGCCAGCAGCATAACTAGCGGGAGGGCCAATGAGCAGTTCTTC. Protein sequence: CASSITSGRANEQFF.

This clonotype came up a few times. V and J are TRBV5-1 and TRBJ2-1; D is undetermined. Between the trimmed V and J ends, which lost 4 bases and 5 bases, there was a span of 16 bases. Per germline, CDR1 SGHRS and CDR2 YFSETQ. The CDR3 covers 15 residues. The CDR3 coding sequence is TGCGCCAGCAGCGGAATACCGGGTTTTAACAATGAGCAGTTCTTC. As protein: CASSGIPGFNNEQFF.

This sequence joins TRBV4-2 and TRBJ2-3, with D perhaps TRBD1 or TRBD2 (8 bases each). Trimming shortened V by 1 base and J by 0 bases, and 20 bases separated the two germline ends. CDR3 length: 19 residues. The germline gives CDR1 LGHNA, CDR2 YNFKEQ. CDR3 loop: CASSQGDRPGRASTDTQYF. The CDR3 DNA reads TGTGCCAGCAGCCAAGGGGACAGGCCCGGGAGGGCCAGCACAGATACGCAGTATTTT.

This clonotype was observed a few times. V gene TRBV28 combines with J gene TRBJ1-2, with D possibly being TRBD1 (5 bases). CDR1 and CDR2 (germline): MDHEN, SYDVKM. V lost 8 bases and J lost 7, with 14 bases in between. This CDR3 region has 12 residues. CDR3 sequence (DNA): TGTGCCAGCTATTTGGGGCTAGGTGGCTACACCTTC. It encodes CASYLGLGGYTF.

In the case of this clonotype: Compared with germline, one end of the junction differs, possibly owing to a read error. This rearrangement joins TRBV7-2 to TRBJ2-3; 8 bases align to TRBD2. From germline, CDR1 is SGHTA and CDR2 FQGNSA. CDR3 length equals 15 residues. The CDR3 reads CASISGTSWPDTLYF. In DNA form, the CDR3 reads TGTGCCAGCATATCCGGGACTAGTTGGCCAGATACGCTGTATTTT.

This clonotype was found a few times. This chain uses TRBV2 with TRBJ1-1; no definite D call. This CDR3 spans 13 amino acids. CDR1 SNHLY and CDR2 FYNNEI come from the germline V gene. With 9 bases removed from V and 2 bases from J, the gap between germline ends came to 13 bases. The CDR3: CARGSTLNTEAFF. The CDR3 DNA reads as TGTGCCAGGGGGAGTACACTAAACACTGAAGCTTTCTTT. Variable domain in full (rest from reference TRBV2 and TRBJ1-1): EPEVTQTPSHQVTQMGQEVILRCVPISNHLYFYWYRQILGQKVEFLVSFYNNEISEKSEIFDDQFSVERPDGSNFTLKIRSTKLEDSAMYFCARGSTLNTEAFFGQGTRLTVV.